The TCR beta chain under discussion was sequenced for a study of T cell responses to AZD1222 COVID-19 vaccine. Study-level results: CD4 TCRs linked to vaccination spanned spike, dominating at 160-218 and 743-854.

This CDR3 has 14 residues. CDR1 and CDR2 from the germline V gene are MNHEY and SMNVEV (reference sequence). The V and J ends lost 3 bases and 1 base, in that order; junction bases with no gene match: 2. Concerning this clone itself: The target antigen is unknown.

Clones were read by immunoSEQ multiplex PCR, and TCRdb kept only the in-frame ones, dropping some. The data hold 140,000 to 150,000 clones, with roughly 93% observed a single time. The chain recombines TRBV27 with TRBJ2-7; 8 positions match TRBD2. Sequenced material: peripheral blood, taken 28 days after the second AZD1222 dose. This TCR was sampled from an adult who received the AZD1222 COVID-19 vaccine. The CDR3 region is CASSFAGGSYEQYF. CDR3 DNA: TGTGCCAGCAGTTTCGCGGGGGGATCCTACGAGCAGTACTTC.